This T cell receptor (beta chain) was identified during a study of cytomegalovirus exposure and HLA in healthy donors. Whole-study findings and limits: Cytomegalovirus status was reportedly diagnosed by the classifier with high specificity and sensitivity. The majority of CMV-associated TCR beta chains were reported as apparently HLA-restricted in a later analysis.

This clone came up once. Its antigen is as yet unknown. It was with 60 Vbeta and 13 Jbeta primers that the PCR ran. Assay: immunoSEQ multiplex PCR; the TCRdb copy retains only in-frame clones and omits some. The sample contains some 210,000 clones, 77% of which appear only once. Each of the donors was a healthy bone marrow donor. Nominal health characterized the donors when sampled, though unrecorded immune exposures were likely. The CDR3 totals 17 residues. The V gene lost 3 bases and the J gene lost 0 bases, with 14 bases spanning the gap. Germline CDR1 reads KGHSH; CDR2 reads LQKENI. Material for sequencing was PBMCs. This receptor was identified in a woman in her 30s in good health and CMV-seropositive. The J gene is TRBJ2-2, the V gene TRBV18; D unresolved. The CDR3: CASSPWATRSNTGELFF. The CDR3 DNA reads TGTGCCAGCTCACCTTGGGCCACTCGATCGAACACCGGGGAGCTGTTTTTT.